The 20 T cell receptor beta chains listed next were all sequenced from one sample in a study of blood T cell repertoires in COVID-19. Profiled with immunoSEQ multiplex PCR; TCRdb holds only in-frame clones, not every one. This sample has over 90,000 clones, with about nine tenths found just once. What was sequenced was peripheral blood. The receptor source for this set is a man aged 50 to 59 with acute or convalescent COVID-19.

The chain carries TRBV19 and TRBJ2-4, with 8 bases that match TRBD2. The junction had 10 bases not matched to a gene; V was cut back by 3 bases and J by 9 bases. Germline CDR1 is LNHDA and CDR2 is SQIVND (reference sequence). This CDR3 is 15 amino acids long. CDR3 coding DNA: TGTGCCAGTAGTATTTTAGGACTAGCTGGGGGCATTCAGTACTTC. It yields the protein CASSILGLAGGIQYF.

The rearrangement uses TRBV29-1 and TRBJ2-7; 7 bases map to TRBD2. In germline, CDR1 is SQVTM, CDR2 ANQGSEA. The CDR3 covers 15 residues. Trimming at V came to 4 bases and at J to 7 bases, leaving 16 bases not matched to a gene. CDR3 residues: CSVGGGTTGTWEQYF. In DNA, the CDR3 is TGCAGCGTTGGGGGGGGTACTACGGGAACATGGGAGCAGTACTTC.

For the CDR3, the DNA is TGTGCCACCAGTGATCCGCGGGGTCAGAAAGGCACCGGGGAGCTGTTTTTT. Residues: CATSDPRGQKGTGELFF. The rearrangement links TRBV24-1 to TRBJ2-2, with a tentative D call TRBD2 (6 bases). The CDR3 spans 17 residues. In germline, CDR1 is KGHDR, CDR2 SFDVKD. The ends were cut back, 3 bases at V and 4 bases at J, with 17 bases in the middle.

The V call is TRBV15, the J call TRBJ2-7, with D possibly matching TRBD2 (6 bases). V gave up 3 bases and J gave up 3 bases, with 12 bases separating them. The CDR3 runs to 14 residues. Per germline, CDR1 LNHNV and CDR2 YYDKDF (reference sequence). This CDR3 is CATSRPRGDYEQYF. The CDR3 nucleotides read TGTGCCACCAGCAGGCCGCGGGGCGACTACGAGCAGTACTTC.

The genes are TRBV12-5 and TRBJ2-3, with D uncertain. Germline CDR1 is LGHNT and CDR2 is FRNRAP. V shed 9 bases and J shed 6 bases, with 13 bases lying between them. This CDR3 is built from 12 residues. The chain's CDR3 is CASAPTYDTQYF. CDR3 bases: TGTGCTAGCGCCCCCACTTATGATACGCAGTATTTT.

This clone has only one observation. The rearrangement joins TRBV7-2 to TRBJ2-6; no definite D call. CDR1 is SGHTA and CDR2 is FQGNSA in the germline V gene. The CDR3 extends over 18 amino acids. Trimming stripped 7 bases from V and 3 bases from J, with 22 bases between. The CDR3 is CASTLREARLGGANVLTF. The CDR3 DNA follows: TGTGCCAGCACCCTTAGAGAAGCCCGCCTCGGTGGGGCCAACGTCCTGACTTTC.

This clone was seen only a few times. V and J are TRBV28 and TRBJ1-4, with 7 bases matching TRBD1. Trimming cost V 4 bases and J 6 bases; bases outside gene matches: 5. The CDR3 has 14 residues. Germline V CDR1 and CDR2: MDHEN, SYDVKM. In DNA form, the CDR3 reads TGTGCCAGCAGTTCAGACAGGGTTGATGAAAAACTGTTTTTT. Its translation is CASSSDRVDEKLFF. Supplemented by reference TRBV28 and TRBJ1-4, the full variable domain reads DVKVTQSSRYLVKRTGEKVFLECVQDMDHENMFWYRQDPGLGLRLIYFSYDVKMKEKGDIPEGYSVSREKKERFSLILESASTNQTSMYLCASSSDRVDEKLFFGSGTQLSVL.

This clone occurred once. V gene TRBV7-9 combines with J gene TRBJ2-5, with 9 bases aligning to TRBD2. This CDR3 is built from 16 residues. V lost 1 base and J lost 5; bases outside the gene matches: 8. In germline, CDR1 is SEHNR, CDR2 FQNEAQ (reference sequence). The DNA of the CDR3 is TGTGCCAGCAGCTTAGATGGCGGGAGGGCTCGGGAGACCCAGTACTTC. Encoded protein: CASSLDGGRARETQYF.

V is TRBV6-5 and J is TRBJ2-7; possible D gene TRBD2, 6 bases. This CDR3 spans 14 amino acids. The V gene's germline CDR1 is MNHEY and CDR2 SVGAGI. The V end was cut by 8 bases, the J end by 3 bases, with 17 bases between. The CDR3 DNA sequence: TGTGCCAGCCATGAAAGCGGGCGTTTCTACGAGCAGTACTTC. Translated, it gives CASHESGRFYEQYF.

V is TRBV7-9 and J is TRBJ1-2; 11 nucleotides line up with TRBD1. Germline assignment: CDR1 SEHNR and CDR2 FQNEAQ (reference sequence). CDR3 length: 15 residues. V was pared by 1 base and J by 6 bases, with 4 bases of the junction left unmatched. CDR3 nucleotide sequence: TGTGCCAGCAGCTTAGGGGACAGGGGGTGGAATGGCTACACCTTC. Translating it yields CASSLGDRGWNGYTF.

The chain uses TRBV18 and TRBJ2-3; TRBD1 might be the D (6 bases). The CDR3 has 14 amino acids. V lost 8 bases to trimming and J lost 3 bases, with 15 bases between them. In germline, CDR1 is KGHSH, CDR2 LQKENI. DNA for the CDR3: TGTGCCAGCCTACGGACAGATTATACAGATACGCAGTATTTT. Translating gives CASLRTDYTDTQYF.

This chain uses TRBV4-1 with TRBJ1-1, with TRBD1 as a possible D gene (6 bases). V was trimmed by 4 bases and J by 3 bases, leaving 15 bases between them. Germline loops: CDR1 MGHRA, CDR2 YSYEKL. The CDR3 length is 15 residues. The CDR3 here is CASSPGGGGDTEAFF. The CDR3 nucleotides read TGCGCCAGCAGCCCTGGGGGGGGCGGAGACACTGAAGCTTTCTTT.

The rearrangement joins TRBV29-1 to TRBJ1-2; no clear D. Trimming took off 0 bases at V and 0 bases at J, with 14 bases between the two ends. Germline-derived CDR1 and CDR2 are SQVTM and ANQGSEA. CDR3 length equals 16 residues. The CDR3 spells CSVEDTRADSNYGYTF. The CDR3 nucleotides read TGCAGCGTTGAAGATACGAGAGCGGATTCTAACTATGGCTACACCTTC. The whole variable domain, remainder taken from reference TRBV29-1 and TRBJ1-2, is SAVISQKPSRDICQRGTSLTIQCQVDSQVTMMFWYRQQPGQSLTLIATANQGSEATYESGFVIDKFPISRPNLTFSTLTVSNMSPEDSSIYLCSVEDTRADSNYGYTFGSGTRLTVV.

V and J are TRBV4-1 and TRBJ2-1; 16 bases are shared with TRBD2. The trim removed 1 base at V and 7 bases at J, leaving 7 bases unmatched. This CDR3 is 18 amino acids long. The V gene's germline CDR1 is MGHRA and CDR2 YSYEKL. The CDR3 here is CASSQGGLAGGPSNEQFF. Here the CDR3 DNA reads TGCGCCAGCAGCCAAGGGGGACTAGCGGGAGGGCCGTCGAATGAGCAGTTCTTC.

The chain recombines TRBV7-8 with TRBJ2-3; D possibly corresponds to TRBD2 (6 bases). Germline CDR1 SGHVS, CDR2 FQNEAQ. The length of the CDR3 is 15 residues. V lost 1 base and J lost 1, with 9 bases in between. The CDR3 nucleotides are TGTGCCAGCAGCTTAGATGGAGGGGGCACAGATACGCAGTATTTT. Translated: CASSLDGGGTDTQYF.

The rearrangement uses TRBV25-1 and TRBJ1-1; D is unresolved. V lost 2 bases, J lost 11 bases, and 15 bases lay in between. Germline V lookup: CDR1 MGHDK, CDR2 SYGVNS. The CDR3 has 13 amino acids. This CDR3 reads CASSEHGLPWAFF. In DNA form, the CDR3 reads TGTGCCAGCAGTGAACACGGACTCCCGTGGGCTTTCTTT.

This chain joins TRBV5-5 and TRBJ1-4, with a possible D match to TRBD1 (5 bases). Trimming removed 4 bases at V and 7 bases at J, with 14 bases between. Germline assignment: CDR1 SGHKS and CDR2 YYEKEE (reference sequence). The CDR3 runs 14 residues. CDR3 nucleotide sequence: TGTGCCAGCAGCCTCGGGGGTAACATTGAAAAACTGTTTTTT. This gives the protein CASSLGGNIEKLFF.

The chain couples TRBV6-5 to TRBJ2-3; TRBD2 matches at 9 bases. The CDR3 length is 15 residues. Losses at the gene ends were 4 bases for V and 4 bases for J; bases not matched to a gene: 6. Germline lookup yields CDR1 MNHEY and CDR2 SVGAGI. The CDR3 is CASSSPGTSPDTQYF. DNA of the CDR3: TGTGCCAGCAGTTCACCCGGGACTAGCCCAGATACGCAGTATTTT.

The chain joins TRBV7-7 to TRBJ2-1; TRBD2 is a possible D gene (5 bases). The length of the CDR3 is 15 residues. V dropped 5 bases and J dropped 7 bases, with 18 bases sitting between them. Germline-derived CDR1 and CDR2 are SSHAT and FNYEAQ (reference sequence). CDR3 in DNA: TGTGCCAGCAGCCCGAAAACCGGACTCATGAATGAGCAGTTCTTC. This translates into CASSPKTGLMNEQFF.

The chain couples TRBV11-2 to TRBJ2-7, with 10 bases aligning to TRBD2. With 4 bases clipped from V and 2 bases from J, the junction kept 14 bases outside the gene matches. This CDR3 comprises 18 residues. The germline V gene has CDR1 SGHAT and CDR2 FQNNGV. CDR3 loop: CASSSSVRVAGGAYEQYF. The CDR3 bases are TGTGCCAGCAGCTCCTCCGTTCGGGTAGCGGGGGGTGCCTACGAGCAGTACTTC.